This is a list of T cell receptor beta chains from one sample in a study of CD8 T cells in Susac syndrome. TCRdb reanalysed the immunoSEQ multiplex PCR reads using MiXCR and keeps one entry per CDR3 protein. The table shows 70,000 to 85,000 distinct CDR3 sequences, with about 96% occurring only once. The source material was CD8+ T cells from PBMCs. The receptors stem from a human donor with Susac syndrome. Each CDR3 is given with its conserved first and last residue. The D gene is left open where the match is weak. Clone size, where shown, is once, few, many, or a class for clones that have expanded.

>16|.|TRBD2|TRBJ2-1|TRBV29-1
TGCAGCGTTGATCTGCGGCGGGGGAGCTCCTACAATGAGCAGTTCTTC
CSVDLRRGSSYNEQFF
>14|.|.|TRBJ2-5|TRBV4-3
TGCGCCAGCAGCCAGGACACGTACCAAGAGACCCAGTACTTC
CASSQDTYQETQYF
>13|.|.|TRBJ2-2|TRBV20-1
TGCAGTGTCATCACGCTGCACACCGGGGAGCTGTTTTTT
CSVITLHTGELFF
>18|.|.|TRBJ2-1|TRBV29-1
TGCAGCGTTGAAGAGCTCGGAAGAGTCCCTGCCCCTTACAATGAGCAGTTCTTC
CSVEELGRVPAPYNEQFF
>16|.|.|TRBJ2-7|TRBV9
TGTGCCAGCAGCCCCGCCCGTTTTGGGGCCTACTACGAGCAGTACTTC
CASSPARFGAYYEQYF
>15|.|TRBD1|TRBJ2-3|TRBV20-1
TGCAGTGCTAGAGATTGGGACAGGGGCACAGATACGCAGTATTTT
CSARDWDRGTDTQYF
>10|.|.|TRBJ1-1|TRBV29-1
TGCAGCGTCCGGGTCCCACAAGCTTTCTTT
CSVRVPQAFF
>17|.|TRBD2|TRBJ2-3|TRBV27
TGTGCCAGCAGTTTATCGACTAGCGGGAGGGACACAGATACGCAGTATTTT
CASSLSTSGRDTDTQYF
>14|.|.|TRBJ2-6|TRBV9
TGTGCCAGCAGCGTAGGTGCTGGGGCCAACGTCCTGACTTTC
CASSVGAGANVLTF
>13|.|.|TRBJ1-2|TRBV28
TGTGCCAGCAGTTCTAGGCAGGGGAATGGCTACACCTTC
CASSSRQGNGYTF
>11|.|.|TRBJ2-5|TRBV29-1
TGCAGCGGGGGACGATGGGAGACCCAGTACTTC
CSGGRWETQYF
>14|.|TRBD2|TRBJ2-1|TRBV14
TGTGCCAGCAGCGAACTAGCGGGGTACAATGAGCAGTTCTTC
CASSELAGYNEQFF
>15|.|.|TRBJ1-2|TRBV19
TGTGCCAGTACCACACTGGGGGAGCTGAGCTATGGCTACACCTTC
CASTTLGELSYGYTF
>15|.|.|TRBJ2-3|TRBV20-1
TGCAGTGCTAGAGTTTCCAAGGGCGCGGCAGATACGCAGTATTTT
CSARVSKGAADTQYF
>14|.|.|TRBJ1-2|TRBV25-1
TGTGCCACCTCATCTCGGACAGCAAACTATGGCTACACCTTC
CATSSRTANYGYTF
>16|.|TRBD1|TRBJ2-1|TRBV14
TGTGCCAGCAGTTGGACAGGGGGGCTCGAACGAAATGAGCAGTTCTTC
CASSWTGGLERNEQFF
>16|once|.|TRBJ1-1|TRBV4-1
TGCGCCAGCAGCCAGGGGGGGACCCCATTTTACACTGAAGCTTTCTTT
CASSQGGTPFYTEAFF
>12|.|TRBD2|TRBJ2-7|TRBV9
TGTGCCAGCGGAGCGGGAGGAGTCGAGCAGTACTTC
CASGAGGVEQYF
>15|once|TRBD1|TRBJ2-5|TRBV7-9
TGTGCCAGCAGCCGACCCGGGACAGACCAAGAGACCCAGTACTTC
CASSRPGTDQETQYF
>17|.|.|TRBJ1-3|TRBV4-3
TGCGCCAGCAGCCAAGACCAGCTCGACGGAGCATTCGGCACCATATATTTT
CASSQDQLDGAFGTIYF
>16|.|TRBD2|TRBJ2-7|TRBV9
TGTGCCAGCAGCCCGTGGGGTAGCGGGAGGCAGGACGAGCAGTACTTC
CASSPWGSGRQDEQYF
>16|once|.|TRBJ1-5|TRBV4-2
TGTGCCAGCAGCCAAGAGGGGCGGACAATAGATCAGCCCCAGCATTTT
CASSQEGRTIDQPQHF
>18|.|.|TRBJ1-4|TRBV11-2
TGTGCCAGCAGCTTAGATCTTACCCCGAAGGGAACTAATGAAAAACTGTTTTTT
CASSLDLTPKGTNEKLFF
>16|.|TRBD2|TRBJ2-3|TRBV7-9
TGTGCCAGCAGCTTAGCCGGGACTAGCGACACAGATACGCAGTATTTT
CASSLAGTSDTDTQYF
>13|.|.|TRBJ2-6|TRBV2
TGTGCCAGCAGTTGCTGTGGGGCCAACGTCCTGACTTTC
CASSCCGANVLTF
>18|.|TRBD1|TRBJ2-7|TRBV4-3
TGCGCCAGCAGCCAAACCCTGATCGGACAGGGGAAATCCTACGAGCAGTACTTC
CASSQTLIGQGKSYEQYF
>14|once|TRBD1|TRBJ2-3|TRBV15
TGTGCCACCAGGACAGGGTGGAGCACAGATACGCAGTATTTT
CATRTGWSTDTQYF
>15|.|TRBD1|TRBJ1-1|TRBV4-2
TGTGCCAGCAGCCAAGAAGTTAGGGACAGTGGAGAAGCTTTCTTT
CASSQEVRDSGEAFF
>13|.|.|TRBJ2-3|TRBV7-9
TGTGCCAGCAGCCCGCCCCTCACAGATACGCAGTATTTT
CASSPPLTDTQYF
>14|.|TRBD2|TRBJ2-1|TRBV30
TGTGCCTGCCAACGTGGGGGGGTGTACAATGAGCAGTTCTTC
CACQRGGVYNEQFF
>16|.|.|TRBJ2-5|TRBV29-1
TGCAGCGCAGGCCTAAGAAACTGGGTATCCCAAGAGACCCAGTACTTC
CSAGLRNWVSQETQYF
>15|.|.|TRBJ2-3|TRBV13
TGTGCCAGCAGCCCCGGACTAGGGGGAGCAGATACGCAGTATTTT
CASSPGLGGADTQYF
>14|.|.|TRBJ2-5|TRBV6-6
TGTGCCAGCAGGTCTAGGGGCAGGGGAGAGACCCAGTACTTC
CASRSRGRGETQYF
>12|few|.|TRBJ2-5|TRBV4-1
TGCGCCAGCAGCCAAGAAGGGGAGACCCAGTACTTC
CASSQEGETQYF
>14|.|.|TRBJ1-2|TRBV3-1
TGTGCCAGCAGCCAAGGTTTTAAGAACTATGGCTACACCTTC
CASSQGFKNYGYTF
>16|.|.|TRBJ1-3|TRBV20-1
TGCAGTGCTAGAGATAGTCACAGGTCCTCTGGAAACACCATATATTTT
CSARDSHRSSGNTIYF
>12|few|.|TRBJ2-7|TRBV30
TGTGCCTGGGGGGACTCTAGCTACGAGCAGTACTTC
CAWGDSSYEQYF